A selection of T cell receptor beta chains follows, all from one sample in a study of blood T cell repertoires in COVID-19. The method was immunoSEQ multiplex PCR; TCRdb's version includes in-frame clones alone and lacks a portion of them. The sample holds some 40,000 clones, more than 85% seen once. The sequenced sample consisted of peripheral blood. Every receptor here comes from a woman aged 80 or older with acute or convalescent COVID-19. Both conserved end residues are trimmed from each CDR3.

J gene	V gene	CDR3 protein
TRBJ2-5	TRBV5-1	ASSLWTSGGKETQY
TRBJ1-2	TRBV15	ATSRVDRENYGYT
TRBJ1-5	TRBV18	ASSPGGQANQPQH
TRBJ2-1	TRBV9	ASSTAATSIYNEQF
TRBJ1-6	TRBV6-5	ASSYSENIASPLH
TRBJ2-2	TRBV24-1	ATSASWNTGELF
TRBJ2-2	TRBV9	ASSPHPQARGTGELF
TRBJ2-1	TRBV7-2	ASSLSGGGQYNEQF
TRBJ2-5	TRBV15	ATSREVRQETQY
TRBJ1-4	TRBV28	ASSLFRGAGNEKLF
TRBJ2-7	TRBV5-1	ASSPTAGTTYEQY
TRBJ1-2	TRBV3-1/TRBV3-2	ASSQGRTLGYT
TRBJ1-1	TRBV9	ASSAHSGQANTEAF
TRBJ1-5	TRBV19	ASSIQGIQPQH
TRBJ1-1	TRBV19	ASSLLRRGGTEAF
TRBJ2-7	TRBV20-1	SALQGYEQY
TRBJ2-3	TRBV11-2	ASRSLAGGPADTQY
TRBJ2-7	TRBV9	ASSVAALPREQY
TRBJ2-1	TRBV6-1	ASSEGYSGGFYNEQF
TRBJ1-1	TRBV5-1	ASSTLGGAKGNTEAF
TRBJ2-3	TRBV10-3	AIRLGQNTDTQY
TRBJ2-5	TRBV30	AWSVTSGGQTQY
TRBJ2-2	TRBV20-1	SASTRTHGELF
TRBJ1-6	TRBV7-2	ASSVQGDSNSPLH
TRBJ1-6	TRBV7-3	ASSLDSLGSPLH
TRBJ1-2	TRBV6-6	ASSYPRAAYGYT
TRBJ1-2	TRBV7-2	ASSPRQGASPNYGYT
TRBJ2-2	TRBV9	ASTGGRTGELF
TRBJ2-1	TRBV19	ASSTAQVYNEQF
TRBJ1-4	TRBV27	ASTSLRTNEKLF
TRBJ1-4	TRBV10-3	AISESGQGAATNEKLF
TRBJ2-5	TRBV30	AWGHSETQY
TRBJ1-1	TRBV2	ASKARGNTEAF
TRBJ1-2	TRBV5-1	ASSLESFSNYGYT
TRBJ2-2	TRBV4-1	ASSQSGHMNTGELF
TRBJ1-5	TRBV27	ASSSRAGYSNQPQH
TRBJ2-1	TRBV18	ASSPPELASGLWVYNEQF
TRBJ2-1	TRBV28	ASSLTGSYNEQF
TRBJ1-5	TRBV27	ASSPDRGQPQH
TRBJ1-6	TRBV7-9	ASSLGENNSPLH
TRBJ2-7	TRBV25-1	ASSDPGGPNEQY
TRBJ1-2	TRBV9	ASSAYREGRDGYT
TRBJ2-7	TRBV4-1	ASSRASGGTYEQY
TRBJ2-3	TRBV2	ASRKGLAYTDTQY
TRBJ2-7	TRBV6-5	ASRITGGLGEQY